This T cell receptor beta chain was sequenced during a study of T-cell memory formation after mild COVID-19. This CDR3 spans 14 amino acids. Germline V lookup: CDR1 LGHDT, CDR2 YNNKEL (reference sequence). J was trimmed by 3 bases and V by 3 bases; bases with no gene match: 3. One entry per CDR3 protein, called by TCRdb with MiXCR from the 5' RACE reads. Of 120,000 to 150,000 distinct CDR3 sequences detected, 11% to 15% appear once; the ten largest clones hold about 26%. The source is an adult woman who had mild COVID-19 (a few samples of this study predate the infection). Cell type and time point are not known. The rearrangement joins TRBV3-1 to TRBJ2-3; 7 bases are a match to TRBD2. Material: PBMCs or a T cell subset sorted from them (not recorded which). CDR3 bases: TGTGCCAGCAGCCATGCGGGGGTTACAGATACGCAGTATTTT. Translated: CASSHAGVTDTQYF.